One sample yielded the 25 T cell receptor beta chains listed below, sequenced in a study of CD8 T cells in Susac syndrome. Random hexamers were used to reverse transcribe the RNA input (about 0.45 to 1 ug). TCRdb independently ran MiXCR on the immunoSEQ multiplex PCR reads; one entry per CDR3 protein. The sample shows just under 150,000 distinct CDR3 sequences, approximately 93% of them seen only once. The sample comprised CD4+ T cells from PBMCs. The origin of the receptors is a human donor in good health.

V gene TRBV12-3 or TRBV12-4 combines with J gene TRBJ1-1; D remains unclear. The CDR3 consists of 15 residues. V gave up 8 bases and J gave up 1 base, with 17 bases separating them. The CDR3 DNA is TGTGCCAGCCGCAAGGCCGGGTCAACGAACACTGAAGCTTTCTTT. This gives the protein CASRKAGSTNTEAFF.

V and J are TRBV5-4 and TRBJ2-5; 15 bases fit TRBD2. Germline CDR1 and CDR2: SGHNT and YYREEE (reference sequence). CDR3 size: 16 residues. Trimming at V came to 5 bases and at J to 5 bases, leaving 7 bases not matched to a gene. This CDR3 is CASRRGLAGGWETQYF. In DNA, the CDR3 is TGTGCCAGCAGACGAGGACTAGCGGGAGGGTGGGAGACCCAGTACTTC.

The rearrangement uses TRBV20-1 and TRBJ2-4; no reliable D call. Germline values: CDR1 DFQATT, CDR2 SNEGSKA (reference sequence). The CDR3 has 15 amino acids. Trimming removed 3 bases from V and 0 bases from J, with 12 bases in between. CDR3 region: CSASSLIIAKNIQYF. The CDR3 DNA is TGCAGTGCTAGTTCCCTGATCATAGCCAAAAACATTCAGTACTTC.

The chain links TRBV28 to TRBJ1-5; D is perhaps TRBD1 (5 bases). The CDR3 loop spans 12 amino acids. The V end lost 10 bases, the J end lost 4 bases, and 11 bases lay between the germline ends. The germline V gene encodes CDR1 MDHEN and CDR2 SYDVKM. The CDR3 sequence is CATNQGNQPQHF. CDR3 DNA: TGTGCCACAAATCAGGGTAATCAGCCCCAGCATTTT.

The chain has TRBV24-1 and TRBJ1-2; tentatively, D is TRBD1 (5 bases). Germline V gene sequence: CDR1 KGHDR, CDR2 SFDVKD. This CDR3 region has 16 residues. V lost 4 bases and J lost 2, with 16 bases in between. The CDR3 protein is CATSDPREGANYGYTF. The CDR3 nucleotides read TGTGCCACCAGTGACCCGAGGGAAGGGGCGAACTATGGCTACACCTTC.

The chain joins TRBV24-1 to TRBJ2-3; a possible D gene is TRBD1 (6 bases). CDR3 length equals 14 residues. The germline CDR1 and CDR2 sequences are KGHDR and SFDVKD. V was clipped by 4 bases and J by 2 bases, with 9 bases between them. CDR3 DNA: TGTGCCACCAGTGACCCAGGGGACACAGATACGCAGTATTTT. It translates to CATSDPGDTDTQYF.

The chain has TRBV5-1 and TRBJ2-2; weak D call: TRBD1 (5 bases). Germline CDR1 reads SGHRS; CDR2 reads YFSETQ. The CDR3 is 16 residues long. V lost 0 bases and J 4 bases, leaving 13 bases between the germline ends. DNA for the CDR3: TGCGCCAGCAGCTTGGCAGGGCCCTCGAGCACCGGGGAGCTGTTTTTT. Translating it yields CASSLAGPSSTGELFF.

The chain couples TRBV28 to TRBJ2-2, with 14 bases lining up with TRBD2. The V segment lost 6 bases and the J segment 9 bases; nucleotides outside the gene matches: 6. Looked up from germline, CDR1 is MDHEN and CDR2 is SYDVKM. The CDR3 runs to 15 residues. Written as DNA, the CDR3 is TGTGCCAGCAGCCGACTAGCGGGAGGGCCGAGGGAGCTGTTTTTT. Amino acids: CASSRLAGGPRELFF.

This rearrangement joins TRBV3-1 to TRBJ2-2, with 10 bases that match TRBD2. Germline CDR1 LGHDT, CDR2 YNNKEL (reference sequence). Trimming at V came to 4 bases and at J to 2 bases, leaving 1 base not matched to a gene. The CDR3 consists of 15 residues. The CDR3 nucleotides read TGTGCCAGCAGCCGGACTAGCGGAAACACCGGGGAGCTGTTTTTT. Its protein is CASSRTSGNTGELFF. Full variable domain (missing parts from reference TRBV3-1 and TRBJ2-2): DTAVSQTPKYLVTQMGNDKSIKCEQNLGHDTMYWYKQDSKKFLKIMFSYNNKELIINETVPNRFSPKSPDKAHLNLHINSLELGDSAVYFCASSRTSGNTGELFFGEGSRLTVL.

The rearrangement links TRBV18 to TRBJ2-5, with 9 bases identical to TRBD1. The CDR3 is 14 amino acids. V shed 4 bases and J 5 bases; nucleotides not matched to a gene: 5. Germline CDR1 KGHSH, CDR2 LQKENI. Here the CDR3 reads CASSQTGGEETQYF. The DNA of the CDR3 is TGTGCCAGCTCACAAACAGGGGGCGAGGAGACCCAGTACTTC.

This chain links TRBV7-9 with TRBJ2-3; perhaps TRBD2 as D (5 bases). The CDR3 has 12 amino acids. CDR1 is SEHNR and CDR2 is FQNEAQ in the germline V gene (reference sequence). The V end was cut by 5 bases, the J end by 6 bases, with 9 bases between. CDR3 region: CASSPVADTQYF. The DNA for the CDR3 is TGTGCCAGCAGCCCTGTAGCGGATACGCAGTATTTT.

This clonotype was recorded only once. V gene TRBV21-1 combines with J gene TRBJ2-1; the D call TRBD2 from the table was never checked on the DNA. TRBV21-1 is a pseudogene. The CDR3 has 14 amino acids. This CDR3 is CATSGTSVYNEQFF. DNA of the CDR3: TGTGCCACCAGCGGGACTAGCGTTTACAATGAGCAGTTCTTC.

The chain couples TRBV14 to TRBJ2-2, with TRBD1 matching 9 bases. The J segment lost 4 bases and the V segment lost 1 base, leaving 4 bases of the junction unmatched. Germline-derived CDR1 and CDR2 are SGHDN and FVKESK. The CDR3 length is 16 residues. The CDR3 DNA sequence: TGTGCCAGCAGCCAAGGAACAGGGGGCCTCACCGGGGAGCTGTTTTTT. This encodes CASSQGTGGLTGELFF. Variable domain in full (rest from reference TRBV14 and TRBJ2-2): EAGVTQFPSHSVIEKGQTVTLRCDPISGHDNLYWYRRVMGKEIKFLLHFVKESKQDESGMPNNRFLAERTGGTYSTLKVQPAELEDSGVYFCASSQGTGGLTGELFFGEGSRLTVL.

The chain uses TRBV5-1 and TRBJ1-5; 8 nucleotides agree with TRBD1. CDR3 size: 13 residues. V was clipped by 5 bases and J by 7 bases; unmatched bases: 5. Germline V gene sequence: CDR1 SGHRS, CDR2 YFSETQ. CDR3 sequence (DNA): TGCGCCAGCAGTCGGACAGGGAGGCAGCCCCAGCATTTT. This gives the protein CASSRTGRQPQHF.

This clonotype was found a few times. The chain combines TRBV7-2 with TRBJ1-1, with D perhaps TRBD1 (6 bases). V was clipped by 4 bases and J by 0 bases, with 12 bases between them. The germline gives CDR1 SGHTA, CDR2 FQGNSA. This CDR3 has 15 amino acids. The CDR3 region is CASSSQGGLNTEAFF. DNA for the CDR3: TGTGCCAGCAGCTCGCAAGGGGGGTTGAACACTGAAGCTTTCTTT.

The CDR3 here is CASSSDSGNYEQYF. The DNA for the CDR3 is TGTGCCAGCAGCTCGGACAGTGGAAACTACGAGCAGTACTTC. The chain links TRBV5-4 to TRBJ2-7, with D possibly TRBD1 on 6 matching bases. CDR3 length equals 14 residues. CDR1 and CDR2 from the germline V gene are SGHNT and YYREEE (reference sequence). Between the trimmed V and J ends, which lost 3 bases and 3 bases, there was a span of 13 bases. Together with reference TRBV5-4 and TRBJ2-7, the CDR3 gives the full variable domain: ETGVTQSPTHLIKTRGQQVTLRCSSQSGHNTVSWYQQALGQGPQFIFQYYREEENGRGNFPPRFSGLQFPNYSSELNVNALELDDSALYLCASSSDSGNYEQYFGPGTRLTVT.

The CDR3 DNA follows: TGCAGTGCTGTCTGGGACGTATCCTACGAGCAGTACTTC. Residues: CSAVWDVSYEQYF. This chain links TRBV20-1 with TRBJ2-7, with D perhaps matching TRBD1 or TRBD2 (5 bases each). CDR1 is DFQATT, CDR2 SNEGSKA, per germline (reference sequence). This CDR3 contains 13 residues. V shed 5 bases and J shed 1 base, with 12 bases lying between them.

V is TRBV18 and J is TRBJ2-3; TRBD2 is a possible D gene (6 bases). Per the germline V gene, CDR1 is KGHSH and CDR2 is LQKENI. Trimming stripped 2 bases from V and 2 bases from J, with 14 bases between. This CDR3 comprises 16 residues. CDR3 in DNA: TGTGCCAGCTCACCAATAACGGGAGTCTCCACAGATACGCAGTATTTT. Amino acid sequence: CASSPITGVSTDTQYF.

The CDR3 coding sequence is TGTGCCAGCTCTCTTAGCGGGAGTGGAAATACGCAGTATTTT. Translating gives CASSLSGSGNTQYF. The J gene is TRBJ2-3, the V gene TRBV18, with 9 bases lining up with TRBD2. Unmatched junction bases numbered 8, after V lost 6 bases and J lost 7 bases. This CDR3 is built from 14 residues. CDR1 is KGHSH, CDR2 LQKENI, per germline.

The J gene is TRBJ2-2, the V gene TRBV15, with D unresolved. The CDR3 loop spans 11 amino acids. V was pared by 3 bases and J by 11 bases, with 7 bases between. Germline V lookup: CDR1 LNHNV, CDR2 YYDKDF (reference sequence). Written as DNA, the CDR3 is TGTGCCACCAGCAGGGACGCAGAGCTGTTTTTT. Translating it yields CATSRDAELFF.

The V gene is TRBV2, the J gene TRBJ2-7; no definite D call. The CDR3 has 11 residues. The germline gives CDR1 SNHLY, CDR2 FYNNEI. V shed 8 bases and J shed 3 bases, with 8 bases lying between them. CDR3 nucleotide sequence: TGTGCCAGCGAAAGGGTCTACGAGCAGTACTTC. Residues: CASERVYEQYF.

The chain has TRBV9 and TRBJ2-5, with D possibly matching TRBD2 (6 bases). The CDR3 has 14 residues. The V gene lost 4 bases and the J gene lost 1 base, with 11 bases spanning the gap. Germline lookup yields CDR1 SGDLS and CDR2 YYNGEE. The DNA for the CDR3 is TGTGCCAGCAGCTTCCTAGCGCTCCAAGAGACCCAGTACTTC. It encodes CASSFLALQETQYF.

This rearrangement joins TRBV20-1 to TRBJ2-3, with D perhaps TRBD2 (6 bases). The V gene's germline CDR1 is DFQATT and CDR2 SNEGSKA (reference sequence). The V end lost 3 bases, the J end lost 0 bases, and 10 bases lay between the germline ends. The CDR3 sequence is 14 residues long. CDR3 amino acids: CSASKSGSTDTQYF. The CDR3 coding sequence is TGCAGTGCTAGCAAAAGCGGGAGCACAGATACGCAGTATTTT.

The gene calls are TRBV29-1 and TRBJ1-5; D possibly corresponds to TRBD1 (5 bases). CDR1 and CDR2 (germline): SQVTM, ANQGSEA. Between the trimmed V and J ends, which lost 1 base and 0 bases, there was a span of 22 bases. The CDR3 covers 19 residues. CDR3 nucleotides: TGCAGCGTTGAAGCCAGGGCGTATATCGCGCGTTATAGCAATCAGCCCCAGCATTTT. This gives the protein CSVEARAYIARYSNQPQHF.

V is TRBV12-3 or TRBV12-4 and J is TRBJ1-1; no clear D gene. The CDR3 contains 13 residues. Trimming took 5 bases from V and 3 from J, leaving 10 bases between them. CDR3 region: CASSLKQYTEAFF. The CDR3, as DNA: TGTGCCAGCAGTCTCAAACAGTACACTGAAGCTTTCTTT.